This entry lists 24 T cell receptor beta chains sequenced from one sample in a study of PD-1 blockade in mismatch repair-deficient tumors. The repertoire was sequenced with immunoSEQ multiplex PCR; TCRdb's copy has only in-frame clones and lacks some. The table has tens of thousands of clones, around 79% seen once; the top ten hold approximately 22%. The material sequenced was peripheral blood, taken 4 weeks after starting pembrolizumab. Receptor source: an adult with mismatch repair-deficient cancer.

This chain uses TRBV6-1 with TRBJ2-3, with D unresolved. CDR1 is MNHNS and CDR2 is SASEGT in the germline V gene. V dropped 2 bases and J dropped 2 bases, with 8 bases sitting between them. The CDR3 has 14 amino acids. CDR3 residues: CASSEWVNTDTQYF. CDR3 coding DNA: TGTGCCAGCAGTGAATGGGTTAACACAGATACGCAGTATTTT.

The V and J genes are TRBV6-1 and TRBJ1-1, with 7 positions matching TRBD1. Germline lookup yields CDR1 MNHNS and CDR2 SASEGT. The J segment lost 0 bases and the V segment lost 2 bases, leaving 3 bases of the junction unmatched. CDR3 size: 15 residues. Here the CDR3 DNA reads TGTGCCAGCAGTGAACATGACAGGGTGAACACTGAAGCTTTCTTT. Protein product: CASSEHDRVNTEAFF.

The rearrangement joins TRBV6-5 to TRBJ2-3, with unresolved D. Between the trimmed V and J ends, which lost 6 bases and 2 bases, there was a span of 15 bases. This CDR3 comprises 15 residues. Germline V gene data show CDR1 as MNHEY and CDR2 as SVGAGI. The CDR3 DNA follows: TGTGCCAGCAGCTCCGTAGCCGATGCCACAGATACGCAGTATTTT. It codes for CASSSVADATDTQYF.

The chain employs TRBV4-1 and TRBJ2-5; tentatively, D is TRBD1 (7 bases). The CDR3 has 15 residues. Germline V CDR1 and CDR2: MGHRA, YSYEKL. V gave up 5 bases and J gave up 2 bases, with 15 bases separating them. The chain's CDR3 is CASSARQGGQETQYF. CDR3 DNA: TGCGCCAGCAGCGCACGACAGGGAGGTCAAGAGACCCAGTACTTC.

This clone has a handful of counts. V and J are TRBV7-3 and TRBJ2-2; no clear D gene. V shed 5 bases and J shed 4 bases, with 20 bases lying between them. In germline, CDR1 is SGHTA, CDR2 FQGTGA. The CDR3 consists of 17 residues. The CDR3: CASSLLPRGSSTGELFF. The CDR3 coding sequence is TGTGCCAGCAGCCTTCTCCCCCGAGGTAGCTCCACCGGGGAGCTGTTTTTT.

V is TRBV9 and J is TRBJ2-3; 14 bases are a match to TRBD2. The CDR3 covers 16 residues. V was clipped by 3 bases and J by 4 bases; unmatched bases: 4. Germline V gene data show CDR1 as SGDLS and CDR2 as YYNGEE. CDR3 protein: CASSGETSGRADTQYF. The CDR3 DNA reads TGTGCCAGCAGCGGCGAGACTAGCGGGAGGGCAGATACGCAGTATTTT.

The rearrangement links TRBV7-2 to TRBJ2-1, with TRBD1 matching 9 bases. The CDR3 spans 14 residues. Germline trimming cut 5 bases from V and 4 bases from J; bases unmatched to any gene: 3. Looked up from germline, CDR1 is SGHTA and CDR2 is FQGNSA. CDR3 sequence: CASSTGQGYNEQFF. The CDR3 DNA follows: TGTGCCAGCAGCACCGGACAGGGGTACAATGAGCAGTTCTTC.

The chain links TRBV10-2 to TRBJ2-7; 10 nucleotides align to TRBD1. Per the germline V gene, CDR1 is WSHSY and CDR2 is SAAADI. V gave up 7 bases and J gave up 2 bases; unmatched junction bases: 2. The CDR3 loop spans 13 amino acids. CDR3 residues: CASTGTGAYEQYF. The CDR3 nucleotides read TGCGCCAGCACCGGGACAGGGGCCTACGAGCAGTACTTC.

V gene TRBV7-6 combines with J gene TRBJ2-7; TRBD1 aligns across 7 bases. This CDR3 has 13 amino acids. The germline gives CDR1 SGHVS, CDR2 FNYEAQ. J was trimmed by 5 bases and V by 5 bases; bases with no gene match: 6. The CDR3: CASSVDRDHEQYF. DNA of the CDR3: TGTGCCAGCAGCGTTGACAGGGACCACGAGCAGTACTTC.

J is TRBJ2-1 and V is TRBV7-9; 12 bases map to TRBD2. V shed 1 base, J shed 2 bases, and the junction held 0 bases outside the gene matches. From germline, CDR1 is SEHNR and CDR2 FQNEAQ (reference sequence). This CDR3 has 16 residues. The DNA for the CDR3 is TGTGCCAGCAGCTTAGGGACTAGCGGGACCTACAATGAGCAGTTCTTC. Its protein product is CASSLGTSGTYNEQFF.

The V gene is TRBV5-4, the J gene TRBJ2-7; 9 positions agree with TRBD2. Germline trimming cut 2 bases from V and 2 bases from J; bases unmatched to any gene: 5. The CDR3 extends over 15 amino acids. CDR1 is SGHNT, CDR2 YYREEE, per germline (reference sequence). The CDR3 loop reads CASSFQREAPYEQYF. CDR3 DNA: TGTGCCAGCAGCTTCCAGCGGGAGGCTCCCTACGAGCAGTACTTC.

The CDR3 coding sequence is TGCGCCAGCAGTCAATCCTCCAGTAGCGGCGGAACGCAAGAGACCCAGTACTTC. Translating it yields CASSQSSSSGGTQETQYF. The gene calls are TRBV23-1 and TRBJ2-5; tentative D call: TRBD2 (6 bases). TRBV23-1 is an ORF, and what it does is uncertain. The ends were cut back, 0 bases at V and 2 bases at J, with 19 bases in the middle. The CDR3 sequence is 18 residues long.

The chain couples TRBV6-1 to TRBJ1-5; TRBD1 agrees at 10 bases. Germline V gene lookup returns CDR1 MNHNS and CDR2 SASEGT. CDR3 size: 15 residues. V trimming: 2 bases; J trimming: 6 bases; junction bases outside the gene matches: 4. Here the CDR3 reads CASSERGQGFQPQHF. The CDR3 DNA sequence: TGTGCCAGCAGTGAACGGGGACAGGGGTTTCAGCCCCAGCATTTT.

The chain recombines TRBV27 with TRBJ2-1; 12 bases are shared with TRBD2. Trimming cost V 6 bases and J 7 bases; bases outside gene matches: 16. CDR1 and CDR2 (germline): MNHEY, SMNVEV (reference sequence). This CDR3 has 18 amino acids. The CDR3 DNA follows: TGTGCCAGCAGACCATTCGGGCTAGCGGGAGGGCCATGGAATGAGCAGTTCTTC. It encodes CASRPFGLAGGPWNEQFF.

The V gene is TRBV10-3, the J gene TRBJ1-2; 7 nucleotides line up with TRBD1. This CDR3 has 13 amino acids. CDR1 and CDR2 from the germline V gene are ENHRY and SYGVKD. Trimming cost V 10 bases and J 3 bases; bases outside gene matches: 8. The CDR3 region has the DNA TGTGCCACCGAGACAGGGAGGGACTATGGCTACACCTTC. Protein sequence: CATETGRDYGYTF.

The gene calls are TRBV5-5 and TRBJ2-2, with 12 nucleotides matching TRBD2. The CDR3 is 15 amino acids. V was pared by 4 bases and J by 6 bases, with 4 bases of the junction left unmatched. CDR1 and CDR2 (germline): SGHKS, YYEKEE (reference sequence). CDR3 amino acids: CASSDRLAGAGELFF. In DNA form, the CDR3 reads TGTGCCAGCAGCGATCGACTAGCGGGAGCCGGGGAGCTGTTTTTT.

The chain uses TRBV30 and TRBJ2-7; TRBD2 might be the D (6 bases). CDR1 is GTSNPN and CDR2 is SVGIG in the germline V gene (reference sequence). V was shortened by 2 bases and J by 7 bases, with 15 bases between the two germline ends. CDR3 length equals 13 residues. CDR3 sequence: CAWSINWGREQYF. CDR3 DNA: TGTGCCTGGAGTATAAACTGGGGGAGGGAGCAGTACTTC.

This sequence joins TRBV21-1 and TRBJ2-7; the D call TRBD2 from the table was never checked on the DNA. TRBV21-1 has pseudogene status. This CDR3 spans 20 amino acids. As DNA, the CDR3 is TGTGCCAGAAGCGGGTTGTGGGGGGGGTATGAAGACACAATCTCCTACGAGCAGTACTTC. This gives the protein CARSGLWGGYEDTISYEQYF.

The V gene is TRBV5-1, the J gene TRBJ2-3, with 13 bases that match TRBD2. With V trimmed by 1 base and J by 5 bases, 1 base remained unmatched. The CDR3 consists of 15 residues. Per the germline V gene, CDR1 is SGHRS and CDR2 is YFSETQ. The CDR3: CASSLTSGGEDTQYF. DNA for the CDR3: TGCGCCAGCAGCTTGACTAGCGGGGGGGAAGATACGCAGTATTTT.

The CDR3 DNA sequence: TGTGCCAGCAGCTCCCGACAGGGCCAAGAGACCCAGTACTTC. Translated: CASSSRQGQETQYF. J is TRBJ2-5 and V is TRBV21-1; the table's D call TRBD1 went unverified against the DNA. TRBV21-1 is annotated as a pseudogene. The CDR3 contains 14 residues.

The rearrangement links TRBV5-1 to TRBJ2-7, with D tentatively TRBD1 or TRBD2 (5 bases each). The CDR3 contains 15 residues. V was clipped by 3 bases and J by 3 bases, with 16 bases between them. CDR1 and CDR2 from the germline V gene are SGHRS and YFSETQ. The CDR3 region is CASSWGKGAGYEQYF. CDR3 coding DNA: TGCGCCAGCAGCTGGGGGAAAGGGGCCGGCTACGAGCAGTACTTC.

V and J are TRBV28 and TRBJ2-5; D uncertain. The V end was cut by 8 bases, the J end by 5 bases, with 9 bases between. Germline V gene data show CDR1 as MDHEN and CDR2 as SYDVKM. The CDR3 sequence is 11 residues long. The CDR3 DNA sequence: TGTGCCAGCGGGCGCCGGGAGACCCAGTACTTC. It yields the protein CASGRRETQYF.

This clone has a handful of counts. This rearrangement joins TRBV30 to TRBJ1-2; D is unclear. The length of the CDR3 is 14 residues. V was clipped by 2 bases and J by 0 bases, with 10 bases between them. CDR1 and CDR2 (germline): GTSNPN, SVGIG (reference sequence). This CDR3 reads CAWSPPGANYGYTF. CDR3 sequence (DNA): TGTGCCTGGAGTCCTCCGGGAGCTAACTATGGCTACACCTTC.

This clone was observed a few times. This chain uses TRBV7-2 with TRBJ2-2; 8 bases map to TRBD1. The CDR3 length is 15 residues. CDR1 is SGHTA, CDR2 FQGNSA, per germline. Losses at the gene ends were 5 bases for V and 4 bases for J; bases not matched to a gene: 6. CDR3 nucleotides: TGTGCCAGCAGCCGGACAGGGTTGGCCACCGGGGAGCTGTTTTTT. Protein product: CASSRTGLATGELFF.